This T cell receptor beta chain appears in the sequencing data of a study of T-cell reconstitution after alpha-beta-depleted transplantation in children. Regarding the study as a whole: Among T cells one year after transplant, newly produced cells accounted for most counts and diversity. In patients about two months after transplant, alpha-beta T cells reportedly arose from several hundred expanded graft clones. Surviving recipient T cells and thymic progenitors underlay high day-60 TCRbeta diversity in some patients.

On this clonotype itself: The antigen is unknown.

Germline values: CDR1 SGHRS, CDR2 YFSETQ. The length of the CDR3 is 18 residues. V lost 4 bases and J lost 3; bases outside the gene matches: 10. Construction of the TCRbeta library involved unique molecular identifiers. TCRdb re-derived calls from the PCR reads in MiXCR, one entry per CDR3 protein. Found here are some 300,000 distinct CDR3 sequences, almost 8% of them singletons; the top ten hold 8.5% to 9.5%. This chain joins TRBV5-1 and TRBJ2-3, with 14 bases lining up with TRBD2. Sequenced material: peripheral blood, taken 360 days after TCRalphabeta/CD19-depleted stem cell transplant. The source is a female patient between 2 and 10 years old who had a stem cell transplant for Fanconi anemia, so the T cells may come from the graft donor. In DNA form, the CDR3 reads TGCGCCAGCAGCATTTCGACTAGCGGGGGGGCCTCGACAGATACGCAGTATTTT. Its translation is CASSISTSGGASTDTQYF.